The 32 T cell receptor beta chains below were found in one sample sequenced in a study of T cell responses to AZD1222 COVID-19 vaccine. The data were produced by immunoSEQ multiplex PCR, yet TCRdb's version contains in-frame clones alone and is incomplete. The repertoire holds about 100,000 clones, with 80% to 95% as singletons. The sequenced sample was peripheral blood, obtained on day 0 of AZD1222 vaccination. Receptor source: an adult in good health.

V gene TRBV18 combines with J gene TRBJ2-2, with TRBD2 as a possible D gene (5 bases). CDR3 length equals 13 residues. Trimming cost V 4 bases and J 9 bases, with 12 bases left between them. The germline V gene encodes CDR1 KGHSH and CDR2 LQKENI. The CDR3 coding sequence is TGTGCCAGCTCACGCCAAGGAGGCCGGGAGCTGTTTTTT. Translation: CASSRQGGRELFF.

The CDR3 here is CASSILTGGHTEAFF. CDR3 nucleotides: TGTGCCAGCAGCATACTGACAGGGGGCCACACTGAAGCTTTCTTT. The V gene is TRBV9, the J gene TRBJ1-1, with 10 bases that match TRBD1. The CDR3 runs 15 residues. CDR1 and CDR2 (germline): SGDLS, YYNGEE. V trimming: 4 bases; J trimming: 3 bases; junction bases outside the gene matches: 6.

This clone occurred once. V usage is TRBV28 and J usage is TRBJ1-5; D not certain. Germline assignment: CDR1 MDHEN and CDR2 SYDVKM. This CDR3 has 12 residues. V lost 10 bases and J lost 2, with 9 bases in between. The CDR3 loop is CAIGRRNQPQHF. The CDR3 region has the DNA TGTGCCATTGGACGGCGCAATCAGCCCCAGCATTTT.

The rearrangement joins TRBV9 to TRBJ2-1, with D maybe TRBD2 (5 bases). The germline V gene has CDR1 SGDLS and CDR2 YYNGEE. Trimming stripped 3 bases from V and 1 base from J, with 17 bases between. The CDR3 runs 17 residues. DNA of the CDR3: TGTGCCAGCAGCGGGGTACTCAGCGGAGCTTCCTACAATGAGCAGTTCTTC. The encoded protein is CASSGVLSGASYNEQFF.

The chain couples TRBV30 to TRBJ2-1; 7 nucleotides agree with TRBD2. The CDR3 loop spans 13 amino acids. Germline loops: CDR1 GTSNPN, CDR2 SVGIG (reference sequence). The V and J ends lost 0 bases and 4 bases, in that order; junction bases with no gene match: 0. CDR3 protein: CAWSVGGYNEQFF. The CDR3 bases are TGTGCCTGGAGTGTGGGAGGGTACAATGAGCAGTTCTTC.

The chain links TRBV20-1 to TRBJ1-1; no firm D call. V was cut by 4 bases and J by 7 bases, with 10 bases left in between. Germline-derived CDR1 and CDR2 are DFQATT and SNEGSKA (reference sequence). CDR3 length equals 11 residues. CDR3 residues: CSAKTGLEAFF. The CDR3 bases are TGCAGTGCTAAAACCGGGCTTGAAGCTTTCTTT.

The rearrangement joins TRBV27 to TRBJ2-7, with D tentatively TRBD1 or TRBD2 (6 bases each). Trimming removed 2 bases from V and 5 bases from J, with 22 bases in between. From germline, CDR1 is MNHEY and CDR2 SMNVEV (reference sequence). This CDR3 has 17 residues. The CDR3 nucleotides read TGTGCCAGCAGTTTAAACCCCACCATTAAGGGGGAGGACGAGCAGTACTTC. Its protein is CASSLNPTIKGEDEQYF.

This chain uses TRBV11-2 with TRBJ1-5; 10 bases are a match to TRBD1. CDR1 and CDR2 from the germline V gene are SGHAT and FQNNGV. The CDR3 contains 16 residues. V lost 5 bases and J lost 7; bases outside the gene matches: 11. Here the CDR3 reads CASSDRDRGMGQPQHF. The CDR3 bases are TGTGCCAGCAGCGACCGGGACAGGGGAATGGGGCAGCCCCAGCATTTT.

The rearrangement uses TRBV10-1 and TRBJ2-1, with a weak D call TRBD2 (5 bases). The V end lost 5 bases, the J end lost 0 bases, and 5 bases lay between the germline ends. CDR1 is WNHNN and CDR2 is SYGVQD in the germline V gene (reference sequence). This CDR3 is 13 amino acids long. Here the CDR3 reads CASSSGSYNEQFF. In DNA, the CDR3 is TGCGCCAGCAGTAGCGGCTCCTACAATGAGCAGTTCTTC.

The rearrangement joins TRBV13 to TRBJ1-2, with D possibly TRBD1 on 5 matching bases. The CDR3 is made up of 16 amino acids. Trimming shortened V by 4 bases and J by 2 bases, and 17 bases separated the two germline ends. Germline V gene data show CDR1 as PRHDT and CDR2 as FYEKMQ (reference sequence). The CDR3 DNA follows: TGTGCCAGCAGCTCCCAGGGTATATTCGGAAACTATGGCTACACCTTC. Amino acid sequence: CASSSQGIFGNYGYTF. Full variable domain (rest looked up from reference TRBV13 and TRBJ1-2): AAGVIQSPRHLIKEKRETATLKCYPIPRHDTVYWYQQGPGQDPQFLISFYEKMQSDKGSIPDRFSAQQFSDYHSELNMSSLELGDSALYFCASSSQGIFGNYGYTFGSGTRLTVV.

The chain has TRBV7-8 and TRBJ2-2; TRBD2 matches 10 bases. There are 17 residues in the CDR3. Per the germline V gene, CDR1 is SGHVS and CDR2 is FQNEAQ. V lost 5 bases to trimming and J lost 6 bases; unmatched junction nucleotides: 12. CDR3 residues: CASSPNLAGVGAGELFF. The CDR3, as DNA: TGTGCCAGCAGCCCGAACCTAGCGGGAGTTGGGGCCGGGGAGCTGTTTTTT.

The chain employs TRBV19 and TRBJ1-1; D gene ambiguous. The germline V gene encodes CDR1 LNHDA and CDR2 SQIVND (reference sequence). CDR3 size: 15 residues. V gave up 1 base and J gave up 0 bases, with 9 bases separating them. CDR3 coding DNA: TGTGCCAGTAGTATAGTCGGGAACATGAACACTGAAGCTTTCTTT. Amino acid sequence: CASSIVGNMNTEAFF.

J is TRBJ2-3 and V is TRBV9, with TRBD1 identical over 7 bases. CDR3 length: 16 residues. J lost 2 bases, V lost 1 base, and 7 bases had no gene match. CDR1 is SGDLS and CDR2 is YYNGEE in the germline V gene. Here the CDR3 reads CASSVPQGGPTDTQYF. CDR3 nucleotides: TGTGCCAGCAGCGTACCCCAAGGGGGCCCCACAGATACGCAGTATTTT.

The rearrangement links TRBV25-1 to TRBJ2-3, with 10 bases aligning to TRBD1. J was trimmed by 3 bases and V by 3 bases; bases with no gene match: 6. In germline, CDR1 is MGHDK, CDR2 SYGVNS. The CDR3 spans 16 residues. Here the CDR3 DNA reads TGTGCCAGCAGTGACTACCGGGACAGGGGAACAGATACGCAGTATTTT. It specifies CASSDYRDRGTDTQYF.

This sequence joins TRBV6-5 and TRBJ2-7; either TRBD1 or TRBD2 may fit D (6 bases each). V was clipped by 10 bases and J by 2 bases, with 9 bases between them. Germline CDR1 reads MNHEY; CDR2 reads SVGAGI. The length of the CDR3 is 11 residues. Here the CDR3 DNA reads TGTGCCACTGGGGGGCCCTACGAGCAGTACTTC. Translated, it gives CATGGPYEQYF.

CDR3 in DNA: TGTGCCAGTAAACACGGACGGGAATATAGCAATCAGCCCCAGCATTTT. Protein product: CASKHGREYSNQPQHF. The V call is TRBV19, the J call TRBJ1-5; D not certain. Germline CDR1 is LNHDA and CDR2 is SQIVND (reference sequence). V lost 7 bases, J lost 0 bases, and 16 bases lay in between. This CDR3 is built from 16 residues.

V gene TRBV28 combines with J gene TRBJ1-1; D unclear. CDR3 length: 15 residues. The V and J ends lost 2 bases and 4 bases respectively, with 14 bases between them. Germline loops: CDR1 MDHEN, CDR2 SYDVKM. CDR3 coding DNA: TGTGCCAGCAGTTTAGGTTCTCTCTGGGGCACTGAAGCTTTCTTT. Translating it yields CASSLGSLWGTEAFF.

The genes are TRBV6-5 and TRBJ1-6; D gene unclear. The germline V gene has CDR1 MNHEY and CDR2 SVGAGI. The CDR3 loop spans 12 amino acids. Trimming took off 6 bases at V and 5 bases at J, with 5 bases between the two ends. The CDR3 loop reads CASRDNNSPLHF. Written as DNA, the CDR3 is TGTGCCAGCAGAGATAATAATTCACCCCTCCACTTT.

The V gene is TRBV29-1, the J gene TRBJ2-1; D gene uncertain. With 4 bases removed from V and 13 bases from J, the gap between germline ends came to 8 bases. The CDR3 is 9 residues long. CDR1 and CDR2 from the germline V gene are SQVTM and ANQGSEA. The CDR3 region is CSVGDKQFF. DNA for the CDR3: TGCAGCGTTGGAGACAAACAGTTCTTC.

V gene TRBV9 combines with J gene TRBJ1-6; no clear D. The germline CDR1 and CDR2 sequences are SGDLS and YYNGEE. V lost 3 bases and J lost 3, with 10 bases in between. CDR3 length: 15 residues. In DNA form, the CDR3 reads TGTGCCAGCAGCGGAGGAGTTGACTATAATTCACCCCTCCACTTT. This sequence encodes CASSGGVDYNSPLHF.

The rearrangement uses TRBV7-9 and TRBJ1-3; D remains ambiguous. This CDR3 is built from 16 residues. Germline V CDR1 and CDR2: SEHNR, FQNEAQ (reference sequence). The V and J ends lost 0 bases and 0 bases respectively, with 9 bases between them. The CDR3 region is CASSLAGYSSGNTIYF. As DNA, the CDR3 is TGTGCCAGCAGCTTAGCAGGCTACTCCTCTGGAAACACCATATATTTT.

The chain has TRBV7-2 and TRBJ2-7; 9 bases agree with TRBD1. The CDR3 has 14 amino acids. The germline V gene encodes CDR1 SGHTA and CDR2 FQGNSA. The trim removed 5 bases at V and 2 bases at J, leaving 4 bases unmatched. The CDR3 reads CASSERTGAYEQYF. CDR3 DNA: TGTGCCAGCAGCGAGAGGACAGGGGCCTACGAGCAGTACTTC.

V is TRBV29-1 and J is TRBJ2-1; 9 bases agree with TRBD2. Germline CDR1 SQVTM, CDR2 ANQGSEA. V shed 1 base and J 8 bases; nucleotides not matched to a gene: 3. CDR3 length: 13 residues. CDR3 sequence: CSVEGLAGYEQFF. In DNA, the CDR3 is TGCAGCGTTGAAGGGCTAGCGGGATATGAGCAGTTCTTC.

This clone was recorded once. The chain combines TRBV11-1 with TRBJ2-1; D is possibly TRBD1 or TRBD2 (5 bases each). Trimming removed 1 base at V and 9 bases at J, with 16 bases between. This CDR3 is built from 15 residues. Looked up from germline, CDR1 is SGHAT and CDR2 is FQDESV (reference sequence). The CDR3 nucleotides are TGTGCCAGCAGCTTAGTAAGGGGACGGGCGTTTGAGCAGTTCTTC. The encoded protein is CASSLVRGRAFEQFF. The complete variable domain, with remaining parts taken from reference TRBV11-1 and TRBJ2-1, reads EAEVAQSPRYKITEKSQAVAFWCDPISGHATLYWYRQILGQGPELLVQFQDESVVDDSQLPKDRFSAERLKGVDSTLKIQPAELGDSAMYLCASSLVRGRAFEQFFGPGTRLTVL.

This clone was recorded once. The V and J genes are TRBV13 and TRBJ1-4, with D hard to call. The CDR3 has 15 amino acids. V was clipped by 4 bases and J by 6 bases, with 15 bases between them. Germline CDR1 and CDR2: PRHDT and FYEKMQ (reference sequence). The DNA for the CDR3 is TGTGCCAGCAGCTCCGCGAAGAGGGCGGATGAAAAACTGTTTTTT. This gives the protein CASSSAKRADEKLFF.

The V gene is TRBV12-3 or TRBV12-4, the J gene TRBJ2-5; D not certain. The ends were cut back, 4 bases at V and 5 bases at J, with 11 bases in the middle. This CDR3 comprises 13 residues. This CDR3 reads CASSSLAAETQYF. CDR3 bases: TGTGCCAGCAGTTCCCTTGCAGCGGAGACCCAGTACTTC.

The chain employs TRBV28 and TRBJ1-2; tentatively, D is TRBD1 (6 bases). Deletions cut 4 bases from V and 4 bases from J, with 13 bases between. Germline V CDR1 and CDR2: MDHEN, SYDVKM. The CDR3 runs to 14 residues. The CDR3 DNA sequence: TGTGCCAGCAGTTCCGCCGACAGGCTCTATGGCTACACCTTC. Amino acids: CASSSADRLYGYTF.

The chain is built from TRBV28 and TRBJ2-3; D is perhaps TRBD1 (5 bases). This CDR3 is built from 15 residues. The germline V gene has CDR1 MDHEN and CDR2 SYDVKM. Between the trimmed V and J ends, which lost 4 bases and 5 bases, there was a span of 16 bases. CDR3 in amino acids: CASSSRQLWVDTQYF. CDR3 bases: TGTGCCAGCAGTTCCAGACAGCTGTGGGTAGATACGCAGTATTTT.

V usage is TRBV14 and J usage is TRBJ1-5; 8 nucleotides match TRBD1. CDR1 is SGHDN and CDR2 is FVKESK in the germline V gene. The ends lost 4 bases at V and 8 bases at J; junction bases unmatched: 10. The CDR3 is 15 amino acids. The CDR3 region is CASSLPTGVEEPQHF. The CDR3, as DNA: TGTGCCAGCAGCCTCCCGACAGGGGTCGAGGAGCCCCAGCATTTT.

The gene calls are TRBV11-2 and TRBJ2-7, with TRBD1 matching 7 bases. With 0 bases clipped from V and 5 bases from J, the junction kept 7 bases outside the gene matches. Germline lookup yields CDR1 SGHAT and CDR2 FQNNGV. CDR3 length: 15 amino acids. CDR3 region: CASSLEGGPLDEQYF. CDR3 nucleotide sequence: TGTGCCAGCAGCTTAGAAGGGGGCCCATTGGACGAGCAGTACTTC. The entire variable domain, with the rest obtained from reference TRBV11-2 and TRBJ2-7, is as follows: EAGVAQSPRYKIIEKRQSVAFWCNPISGHATLYWYQQILGQGPKLLIQFQNNGVVDDSQLPKDRFSAERLKGVDSTLKIQPAKLEDSAVYLCASSLEGGPLDEQYFGPGTRLTVT.

The CDR3 DNA reads TGTGCCACCAGCAGAGGCGGGAGTAGGTACGAGCAGTACTTC. Protein: CATSRGGSRYEQYF. The chain combines TRBV15 with TRBJ2-7; 7 nucleotides agree with TRBD2. Germline CDR1 is LNHNV and CDR2 is YYDKDF (reference sequence). V lost 1 base, J lost 4 bases, and 4 bases stayed unmatched. This CDR3 comprises 14 residues.

The CDR3, as DNA: TGTGCCAGCAGTTACCGTCCCCGGGGACGGGACAATGAGCAGTTCTTC. It encodes CASSYRPRGRDNEQFF. The chain joins TRBV6-2 or TRBV6-3 to TRBJ2-1; TRBD1 or TRBD2 may be the D gene (5 bases each). The CDR3 runs to 16 residues. Germline lookup yields CDR1 MNHEY and CDR2 SVGEGT. Trimming stripped 2 bases from V and 5 bases from J, with 16 bases between.